The 26 T cell receptor beta chains reported below all come from one sample, sequenced in a study of regulatory T cells in long-lasting Graves disease. Arm-PCR with iRepertoire HTBI primers amplified the CDR3 regions for these TCR beta libraries. TCRdb recomputed calls from the multiplex PCR reads with MiXCR, one row per CDR3 protein. The data show more than 400,000 distinct CDR3 sequences, 16% seen once. The time point was: newly diagnosed GD, antithyroid drugs for less than 3 months. Extracted RNA from PBMCs served as the source of the TCR library. These sequences were also reported in another study, on T cells in Graves' hyperthyroidism and ophthalmopathy.

Sequencing used peripheral blood mononuclear cells (PBMCs), obtained at new diagnosis, from a patient treated with antithyroid drugs. These receptors all stem from a woman aged 30 to 39 with Graves disease.

In regard to this clonotype: A much larger clone lies one base from this, so it may be a read error. The chain joins TRBV14 to TRBJ2-1; TRBD2 is a possible D gene (6 bases). Germline values: CDR1 SGHDN, CDR2 FVKESK. The CDR3 runs 16 residues. The CDR3 here is CASSQDGGASYNQQFF. As DNA, the CDR3 is TGTGCCAGCAGCCAAGATGGCGGGGCCTCCTACAATCAGCAGTTCTTC.

In this sample, this clonotype turned up a few times. Given a far larger clone just one base away, this is likely a sequencing read error. CDR3 sequence (DNA): TGTGCCAGCAGTTCAGCCGGGGCAGGGGTTGGCCAAGAGACCCAGTACTTC. It specifies CASSSAGAGVGQETQYF. This rearrangement joins TRBV11-2 to TRBJ2-5; D is perhaps TRBD1 (6 bases). Germline CDR1 is SGHAT and CDR2 is FQNNGV. The CDR3 length is 17 residues. The V and J ends lost 6 bases and 1 base respectively, with 21 bases between them.

This clonotype was seen many times. The gene calls are TRBV12-3 or TRBV12-4 and TRBJ2-5; D tentatively reads TRBD1 or TRBD2 (5 bases each). V gave up 3 bases and J gave up 5 bases, with 10 bases separating them. This CDR3 has 13 amino acids. The CDR3 here is CASSFLGDETQYF. The CDR3 nucleotides read TGTGCCAGCAGTTTCCTCGGGGACGAGACCCAGTACTTC.

V is TRBV28 and J is TRBJ1-5; TRBD1 matches at 9 bases. This CDR3 comprises 17 residues. Trimming removed 7 bases from V and 2 bases from J; junction bases left unmatched: 12. CDR1 and CDR2 from the germline V gene are MDHEN and SYDVKM. CDR3 sequence: CASIPGQGPAGNQPQHF. The CDR3 nucleotides are TGTGCCAGCATCCCGGGACAGGGTCCTGCGGGCAATCAGCCCCAGCATTTT.

There are many counts of this clonotype. The chain uses TRBV7-9 and TRBJ2-1; D call uncertain. The germline gives CDR1 SEHNR, CDR2 FQNEAQ (reference sequence). V was cut by 1 base and J by 15 bases, with 13 bases left in between. The CDR3 spans 12 residues. This CDR3 is CASSLVLPQWFF. The CDR3 nucleotides are TGTGCCAGCAGCTTAGTCCTTCCCCAGTGGTTCTTC.

J is TRBJ2-5 and V is TRBV27; 9 nucleotides line up with TRBD1. Trimming took 5 bases from V and 7 from J; bases not matched to a gene: 14. This CDR3 contains 16 residues. CDR1 and CDR2 (germline): MNHEY, SMNVEV (reference sequence). The CDR3 region has the DNA TGTGCCAGCAGTCCACACCTGACAGGGGGGGAGGGGACCCAGTACTTC. Protein product: CASSPHLTGGEGTQYF.

This clonotype was seen repeatedly, ten times or more. The rearrangement links TRBV28 to TRBJ2-5, with D possibly being TRBD2 (6 bases). Germline CDR1 and CDR2: MDHEN and SYDVKM. V gave up 8 bases and J gave up 2 bases, with 9 bases separating them. This CDR3 contains 12 residues. CDR3 bases: TGTGCCAGCCGGGAGCTTCAAGAGACCCAGTACTTC. Its translation: CASRELQETQYF.

This chain joins TRBV6-4 and TRBJ2-7, with no clear D. The CDR3 runs 12 residues. Germline V lookup: CDR1 MRHNA, CDR2 SNTAGT. V was clipped by 2 bases and J by 9 bases, with 11 bases between them. The CDR3 reads CASSDGQSTQYF. The CDR3 coding sequence is TGTGCCAGCAGTGACGGGCAGTCGACGCAGTACTTC.

The J gene is TRBJ2-2, the V gene TRBV5-1; a weak D match, TRBD2 (6 bases). The CDR3 spans 17 residues. Trimming took 3 bases from V and 0 from J, leaving 15 bases between them. In germline, CDR1 is SGHRS, CDR2 YFSETQ. DNA for the CDR3: TGCGCCAGCAGCTCGGGGATAGCGGTTACGAACACCGGGGAGCTGTTTTTT. Protein sequence: CASSSGIAVTNTGELFF.

This clonotype was observed many times. The V and J genes are TRBV11-3 and TRBJ2-1; 7 positions match TRBD2. CDR3 size: 11 residues. V shed 5 bases and J 9 bases; nucleotides not matched to a gene: 1. Germline CDR1 reads SGHNT; CDR2 reads YENEEA. Here the CDR3 DNA reads TGTGCCAGCAGCGGACTAGGTGAGCAGTTCTTC. Translating it yields CASSGLGEQFF. Using reference TRBV11-3 and TRBJ2-1 for the parts outside the CDR3, the full variable domain is EAGVVQSPRYKIIEKKQPVAFWCNPISGHNTLYWYLQNLGQGPELLIRYENEEAVDDSQLPKDRFSAERLKGVDSTLKIQPAELGDSAVYLCASSGLGEQFFGPGTRLTVL.

This clonotype has ten or more counts. CDR3 sequence (DNA): TGCGCCACCCGCAAACAGGGAGGGAAGGGCTACACCTTC. Translation: CATRKQGGKGYTF. The chain is built from TRBV10-2 and TRBJ1-2; D possibly corresponds to TRBD1 (6 bases). The ends were cut back, 10 bases at V and 8 bases at J, with 20 bases in the middle. The CDR3 loop spans 13 amino acids. Germline V lookup: CDR1 WSHSY, CDR2 SAAADI.

The V call is TRBV28, the J call TRBJ2-5; D perhaps matches TRBD1 (5 bases). CDR1 is MDHEN, CDR2 SYDVKM, per germline. The ends were cut back, 1 base at V and 3 bases at J, with 9 bases in the middle. The CDR3 contains 14 residues. Written as DNA, the CDR3 is TGTGCCAGCAGTTTATTTTCAGGGAAAGAGACCCAGTACTTC. The encoded protein is CASSLFSGKETQYF.

The CDR3 DNA is TGTGCCAGCAGCCAGACAAGAAACTTTCACCGGGACACGGACGGTGGCTACACCTTC. Protein sequence: CASSQTRNFHRDTDGGYTF. The V and J genes are TRBV14 and TRBJ1-2, with D maybe TRBD1 (6 bases). V was cut by 3 bases and J by 7 bases, with 30 bases left in between. CDR3 length: 19 amino acids. Germline V lookup: CDR1 SGHDN, CDR2 FVKESK. Drawing the rest from reference TRBV14 and TRBJ1-2, the complete variable domain is EAGVTQFPSHSVIEKGQTVTLRCDPISGHDNLYWYRRVMGKEIKFLLHFVKESKQDESGMPNNRFLAERTGGTYSTLKVQPAELEDSGVYFCASSQTRNFHRDTDGGYTFGSGTRLTVV.

This rearrangement joins TRBV10-2 to TRBJ2-7; D call uncertain. The CDR3 extends over 12 amino acids. Germline CDR1 is WSHSY and CDR2 is SAAADI. Trimming cost V 2 bases and J 5 bases, with 7 bases left between them. The CDR3 region has the DNA TGCGCCAGCAGTGAGGAAGGCAACGAGCAGTACTTC. It yields the protein CASSEEGNEQYF.

This clonotype came up many times. This chain connects TRBV20-1 to TRBJ1-6; tentative D call: TRBD1 (5 bases). The germline V gene encodes CDR1 DFQATT and CDR2 SNEGSKA (reference sequence). The CDR3 is made up of 14 amino acids. The V end was cut by 5 bases, the J end by 5 bases, with 13 bases between. CDR3 bases: TGCAGTGCTCCCTCGGGACGGAATAATTCACCCCTCCACTTT. Amino acid sequence: CSAPSGRNNSPLHF.

This clonotype showed up many times. J is TRBJ1-5 and V is TRBV6-9, with D unclear. CDR1 and CDR2 (germline): MNHGY, SVAAGI. The CDR3 has 19 amino acids. The V gene lost 2 bases and the J gene lost 0 bases, with 20 bases spanning the gap. DNA for the CDR3: TGTGCCAGCAGTTATCCCAACCGACTTCCCCCAAATAGCAATCAGCCCCAGCATTTT. The encoded protein is CASSYPNRLPPNSNQPQHF.

The sample holds many counts of this clonotype. This sequence joins TRBV20-1 and TRBJ1-1; no definite D call. Germline values: CDR1 DFQATT, CDR2 SNEGSKA (reference sequence). CDR3 length: 10 residues. Trimming left V 3 bases short and J 4 bases short, with 3 bases between. CDR3 sequence: CSARSTEAFF. CDR3 DNA: TGCAGTGCTAGGAGCACTGAAGCTTTCTTT.

The chain combines TRBV5-1 with TRBJ1-2, with D possibly matching TRBD1 (6 bases). Trimming shortened V by 2 bases and J by 3 bases, and 14 bases separated the two germline ends. Germline V gene lookup returns CDR1 SGHRS and CDR2 YFSETQ. This CDR3 has 15 amino acids. The CDR3 region has the DNA TGCGCCAGCAGCTTCGGGCGTCCAGGGGACTATGGCTACACCTTC. This encodes CASSFGRPGDYGYTF.

The CDR3 DNA follows: TGCGCCAGCAGAGTTAGCGGCAGCTCCTACGAGCAGTACTTC. Translation: CASRVSGSSYEQYF. This chain links TRBV5-1 with TRBJ2-7, with a weak D call TRBD2 (6 bases). V dropped 5 bases and J dropped 0 bases, with 12 bases sitting between them. CDR1 is SGHRS, CDR2 YFSETQ, per germline. The CDR3 spans 14 residues.

The chain is built from TRBV10-3 and TRBJ2-3; 7 nucleotides agree with TRBD2. The CDR3 has 18 amino acids. V shed 3 bases and J 3 bases; nucleotides not matched to a gene: 15. CDR1 and CDR2 from the germline V gene are ENHRY and SYGVKD. CDR3 protein: CAISDRTRALAETDTQYF. The CDR3 DNA sequence: TGTGCCATCAGTGACCGGACCCGTGCTCTAGCGGAGACAGATACGCAGTATTTT.

This clonotype was counted at least ten times. The V and J genes are TRBV18 and TRBJ2-2, with 7 bases that match TRBD2. Per the germline V gene, CDR1 is KGHSH and CDR2 is LQKENI. Trimming removed 6 bases from V and 0 bases from J; junction bases left unmatched: 7. The CDR3 contains 16 residues. CDR3 DNA sequence: TGTGCCAGCTCGGGACGCCGGGGGGCGAACACCGGGGAGCTGTTTTTT. Amino acids: CASSGRRGANTGELFF.

At least ten counts were recorded for this clonotype. The rearrangement joins TRBV29-1 to TRBJ2-1, with 13 bases that match TRBD2. The CDR3 extends over 16 amino acids. The ends lost 0 bases at V and 4 bases at J; junction bases unmatched: 3. CDR1 and CDR2 (germline): SQVTM, ANQGSEA. The CDR3 protein is CSVEDRTSGGYNEQFF. In DNA, the CDR3 is TGCAGCGTTGAAGATAGGACTAGCGGGGGATACAATGAGCAGTTCTTC.

This clonotype was detected ten times or more. The V call is TRBV10-3, the J call TRBJ2-1; perhaps TRBD2 as D (8 bases). CDR1 is ENHRY, CDR2 SYGVKD, per germline. The CDR3 runs to 19 residues. V lost 3 bases and J 1 base, leaving 22 bases between the germline ends. The CDR3 here is CAISDSGQSGTSSYNEQFF. CDR3 nucleotide sequence: TGTGCCATCAGTGATTCGGGACAGTCCGGGACTAGTTCCTACAATGAGCAGTTCTTC.

This clonotype has more than one count but fewer than ten. The chain is built from TRBV12-3 or TRBV12-4 and TRBJ2-6; D is unclear. V lost 7 bases to trimming and J lost 0 bases, with 7 bases between them. This CDR3 is built from 14 residues. The CDR3 coding sequence is TGTGCCAGCAACAAGGACTCTGGGGCCAACGTCCTGACTTTC. It yields the protein CASNKDSGANVLTF.

CDR3 in DNA: TGTGCCAGCAGCCGACAGGGGGCCGCGCGAAACACTGAAGCTTTCTTT. Translated: CASSRQGAARNTEAFF. The genes are TRBV2 and TRBJ1-1; 10 nucleotides agree with TRBD1. The length of the CDR3 is 16 residues. Trimming at V came to 6 bases and at J to 2 bases, leaving 9 bases not matched to a gene. CDR1 and CDR2 from the germline V gene are SNHLY and FYNNEI. The full variable domain, completed using reference TRBV2 and TRBJ1-1, is EPEVTQTPSHQVTQMGQEVILRCVPISNHLYFYWYRQILGQKVEFLVSFYNNEISEKSEIFDDQFSVERPDGSNFTLKIRSTKLEDSAMYFCASSRQGAARNTEAFFGQGTRLTVV.

In this sample, this clonotype turned up many times. The chain carries TRBV3-1 and TRBJ1-2, with 10 bases lining up with TRBD1. V lost 4 bases and J lost 6; bases outside the gene matches: 8. Germline V gene lookup returns CDR1 LGHDT and CDR2 YNNKEL (reference sequence). This CDR3 spans 15 amino acids. The CDR3 sequence is CASSPAGQGRDGYTF. The CDR3 bases are TGTGCCAGCAGCCCCGCGGGACAGGGGAGGGATGGCTACACCTTC.